These 30 T cell receptor beta chains originate from one sample sequenced in a study of glioma-infiltrating T cells after dendritic cell vaccination. Only in-frame clones appear in the TCRdb table, and some are missing; sequencing was by immunoSEQ multiplex PCR. The table records tens of thousands of clones, around nine tenths of them present only once. The sample consisted of blood, taken before dendritic cell vaccination. These receptors all stem from a human donor with glioblastoma.

The chain uses TRBV19 and TRBJ2-3; a weak D match, TRBD1 (6 bases). CDR1 is LNHDA and CDR2 is SQIVND in the germline V gene (reference sequence). The CDR3 consists of 14 residues. V lost 3 bases to trimming and J lost 4 bases, with 11 bases between them. The CDR3 loop reads CASSITGYADTQYF. The CDR3 coding sequence is TGTGCCAGTAGTATCACAGGGTATGCAGATACGCAGTATTTT.

The chain couples TRBV5-1 to TRBJ2-5, with 8 bases matching TRBD1. Germline V gene data show CDR1 as SGHRS and CDR2 as YFSETQ. Germline trimming cut 3 bases from V and 1 base from J; bases unmatched to any gene: 5. The CDR3 is 15 residues long. The CDR3 DNA reads TGCGCCAGCAGCTCCGTTCAGGGGGCCCAAGAGACCCAGTACTTC. Its protein product is CASSSVQGAQETQYF.

This clone appeared a single time. This sequence joins TRBV5-8 and TRBJ1-5; no clear D. V lost 7 bases to trimming and J lost 2 bases, with 13 bases between them. The CDR3 extends over 14 amino acids. Germline V CDR1 and CDR2: SGHTS, YDEGEE. For the CDR3, the DNA is TGTGCCAGCGGTCTTTACGGGGGCAATCAGCCCCAGCATTTT. It specifies CASGLYGGNQPQHF.

CDR3 sequence reads: CASSPLKTSGTQETQYF. The DNA for the CDR3 is TGTGCCAGCTCACCACTCAAGACTAGCGGCACCCAAGAGACCCAGTACTTC. The V and J genes are TRBV18 and TRBJ2-5; 9 bases fit TRBD2. Germline V gene sequence: CDR1 KGHSH, CDR2 LQKENI. This CDR3 has 17 residues. Trimming at V came to 1 base and at J to 1 base, leaving 7 bases not matched to a gene.

This sequence joins TRBV7-9 and TRBJ2-1, with D possibly matching TRBD1 (5 bases). CDR1 and CDR2 from the germline V gene are SEHNR and FQNEAQ (reference sequence). Trimming removed 4 bases from V and 2 bases from J, with 18 bases in between. The CDR3 totals 17 residues. CDR3 loop: CASSSTQLGATYNEQFF. Written as DNA, the CDR3 is TGTGCCAGCAGCTCCACCCAGCTAGGGGCGACCTACAATGAGCAGTTCTTC.

The rearrangement links TRBV18 to TRBJ2-7; 11 bases are a match to TRBD1. In germline, CDR1 is KGHSH, CDR2 LQKENI. With V trimmed by 5 bases and J by 2 bases, 2 bases remained unmatched. The CDR3 contains 14 residues. The CDR3 loop is CASSEDRGPYEQYF. The CDR3 coding sequence is TGTGCCAGCTCAGAGGACAGGGGGCCCTACGAGCAGTACTTC.

The chain has TRBV11-2 and TRBJ1-5, with TRBD1 matching 7 bases. Trimming removed 3 bases from V and 5 bases from J; junction bases left unmatched: 7. The CDR3 sequence is 15 residues long. Per the germline V gene, CDR1 is SGHAT and CDR2 is FQNNGV. CDR3 DNA: TGTGCCAGCAGCTTGTCGGGACAGCGGGATCAGCCCCAGCATTTT. Amino acid sequence: CASSLSGQRDQPQHF.

The CDR3 spells CAISPGDIQGNTIYF. CDR3 nucleotide sequence: TGTGCCATTTCCCCAGGGGACATCCAAGGAAACACCATATATTTT. The chain combines TRBV6-6 with TRBJ1-3, with D perhaps matching TRBD1 (6 bases). The CDR3 spans 15 residues. Trimming pared 10 bases from V and 4 bases from J, leaving 20 bases between. The V gene's germline CDR1 is MNHNY and CDR2 SVGAGI (reference sequence).

The genes are TRBV19 and TRBJ1-2, with a possible D match to TRBD1 (5 bases). The CDR3 runs to 18 residues. Per germline, CDR1 LNHDA and CDR2 SQIVND (reference sequence). V was pared by 0 bases and J by 3 bases, with 20 bases between. CDR3 residues: CASSIDPGDDGGYYGYTF. The CDR3 DNA sequence: TGTGCCAGTAGTATAGATCCCGGGGACGACGGGGGGTACTATGGCTACACCTTC.

The rearrangement links TRBV18 to TRBJ2-7; 8 bases align to TRBD1. This CDR3 contains 16 residues. Germline V gene lookup returns CDR1 KGHSH and CDR2 LQKENI. With 1 base clipped from V and 0 bases from J, the junction kept 5 bases outside the gene matches. CDR3 nucleotide sequence: TGTGCCAGCTCACCACGTCCGGACAGGGTCTCCTACGAGCAGTACTTC. It encodes CASSPRPDRVSYEQYF.

V is TRBV5-6 and J is TRBJ2-1, with TRBD2 matching over 15 bases. J gave up 7 bases and V 4 bases, and 6 bases lay outside the gene matches. Germline CDR1 is SGHDT and CDR2 is YYEEEE. The CDR3 contains 16 residues. CDR3 in amino acids: CASSPVGTSGRNEQFF. The CDR3 nucleotides read TGTGCCAGCAGCCCGGTAGGGACTAGCGGGAGGAATGAGCAGTTCTTC.

The chain is built from TRBV5-1 and TRBJ2-7; D is possibly TRBD2 (6 bases). V lost 2 bases and J 3 bases, leaving 9 bases between the germline ends. Per germline, CDR1 SGHRS and CDR2 YFSETQ. The CDR3 sequence is 13 residues long. The CDR3 sequence: CASSFPGLYEQYF. CDR3 DNA sequence: TGCGCCAGCAGCTTCCCGGGACTCTACGAGCAGTACTTC.

The chain uses TRBV11-2 and TRBJ2-7, with TRBD2 matching 8 bases. Unmatched junction bases numbered 8, after V lost 2 bases and J lost 5 bases. Germline assignment: CDR1 SGHAT and CDR2 FQNNGV. The CDR3 length is 15 residues. The CDR3: CASSLIGTSMNEQYF. The CDR3 DNA follows: TGTGCCAGCAGCTTAATCGGGACTAGTATGAACGAGCAGTACTTC. Using reference TRBV11-2 and TRBJ2-7 for the parts outside the CDR3, the full variable domain is EAGVAQSPRYKIIEKRQSVAFWCNPISGHATLYWYQQILGQGPKLLIQFQNNGVVDDSQLPKDRFSAERLKGVDSTLKIQPAKLEDSAVYLCASSLIGTSMNEQYFGPGTRLTVT.

This chain connects TRBV7-6 to TRBJ1-5; 7 nucleotides line up with TRBD1. The germline V gene has CDR1 SGHVS and CDR2 FNYEAQ. V was clipped by 0 bases and J by 7 bases; unmatched bases: 3. CDR3 size: 14 residues. CDR3 loop: CASSLATGQQPQHF. In nucleotides, the CDR3 is TGTGCCAGCAGCTTAGCGACAGGGCAACAGCCCCAGCATTTT.

With regard to this clone: Other DNA sequences from this sample encode an identical CDR3 as well. The gene calls are TRBV18 and TRBJ2-7; the match to TRBD2 covers 8 bases. Trimming at V came to 9 bases and at J to 4 bases, leaving 5 bases not matched to a gene. CDR3 length: 12 amino acids. Germline-derived CDR1 and CDR2 are KGHSH and LQKENI. CDR3 in DNA: TGTGCCAGTTCTCCGGGAGGGTACGAGCAGTACTTC. It is translated as CASSPGGYEQYF.

This clone has only a few counts. The J gene is TRBJ2-3, the V gene TRBV13; 8 bases align to TRBD2. In germline, CDR1 is PRHDT, CDR2 FYEKMQ (reference sequence). The V segment lost 5 bases and the J segment 1 base; nucleotides outside the gene matches: 11. The CDR3 sequence is 17 residues long. The CDR3 region is CASSTMVGGAGTDTQYF. The DNA for the CDR3 is TGTGCCAGCAGCACAATGGTCGGGGGGGCGGGCACAGATACGCAGTATTTT.

The V and J genes are TRBV6-5 and TRBJ1-2, with D unclear. The germline CDR1 and CDR2 sequences are MNHEY and SVGAGI. Between the trimmed V and J ends, which lost 0 bases and 0 bases, there was a span of 5 bases. This CDR3 is built from 14 residues. The CDR3 region is CASSYSNTNYGYTF. The CDR3 DNA follows: TGTGCCAGCAGTTACTCCAACACTAACTATGGCTACACCTTC.

The chain joins TRBV18 to TRBJ2-2; weak D call: TRBD2 (5 bases). From germline, CDR1 is KGHSH and CDR2 LQKENI. The length of the CDR3 is 13 residues. Trimming shortened V by 3 bases and J by 6 bases, and 8 bases separated the two germline ends. The CDR3 DNA follows: TGTGCCAGCTCACCCATGGGAGCCGGGGAGCTGTTTTTT. This translates into CASSPMGAGELFF.

V and J are TRBV5-1 and TRBJ1-2; 8 bases line up with TRBD1. The CDR3 covers 16 residues. The J segment lost 0 bases and the V segment lost 5 bases, leaving 9 bases of the junction unmatched. In germline, CDR1 is SGHRS, CDR2 YFSETQ. DNA for the CDR3: TGCGCCAGCAGAGTTGGGTACAGGGGGACTAACTATGGCTACACCTTC. This translates into CASRVGYRGTNYGYTF.

The J gene is TRBJ1-2, the V gene TRBV6-1; 9 bases are a match to TRBD1. This CDR3 contains 15 residues. V gave up 3 bases and J gave up 0 bases; unmatched junction bases: 2. Germline CDR1 reads MNHNS; CDR2 reads SASEGT. CDR3 region: CASSERDRANYGYTF. CDR3 sequence (DNA): TGTGCCAGCAGTGAGAGGGACAGGGCTAACTATGGCTACACCTTC.

The chain joins TRBV5-4 to TRBJ1-2; 9 bases match TRBD1. V trimming: 4 bases; J trimming: 7 bases; junction bases outside the gene matches: 11. The CDR3 covers 15 residues. Germline V gene lookup returns CDR1 SGHNT and CDR2 YYREEE (reference sequence). CDR3 protein: CASSEGGQGWGGYTF. In DNA form, the CDR3 reads TGTGCCAGCAGCGAAGGAGGACAGGGGTGGGGTGGCTACACCTTC.

Regarding this clone: The junction does not match germline at one end; this may be a read error. The chain couples TRBV6-1 to TRBJ1-1; no definite D call. CDR1 is MNHNS and CDR2 is SASEGT in the germline V gene. The CDR3 contains 12 residues. The DNA for the CDR3 is TGTGCCAGCACCGCGGTGAAGACTGAAGCTTTCTTT. Its translation is CASTAVKTEAFF.

The chain carries TRBV2 and TRBJ1-2; D possibly corresponds to TRBD1 (5 bases). Germline V gene lookup returns CDR1 SNHLY and CDR2 FYNNEI. The V gene lost 7 bases and the J gene lost 6 bases, with 18 bases spanning the gap. The CDR3 consists of 14 residues. The CDR3 region is CASTNERRGNGYTF. The CDR3 nucleotides are TGTGCCAGCACCAATGAAAGACGGGGGAATGGCTACACCTTC.

V gene TRBV6-5 combines with J gene TRBJ1-3; no reliable D call. Germline V CDR1 and CDR2: MNHEY, SVGAGI. Trimming took off 5 bases at V and 0 bases at J, with 11 bases between the two ends. This CDR3 contains 15 residues. The CDR3 spells CASSQRELSGNTIYF. CDR3 coding DNA: TGTGCCAGCAGTCAACGAGAGCTCTCTGGAAACACCATATATTTT.

The chain couples TRBV5-6 to TRBJ1-5, with 7 bases identical to TRBD1. Germline CDR1 reads SGHDT; CDR2 reads YYEEEE. Trimming took 5 bases from V and 0 from J; bases not matched to a gene: 8. This CDR3 region has 16 residues. The CDR3 DNA reads TGTGCCAGCAGTTCTGCCGGGACAGCTAGCAATCAGCCCCAGCATTTT. This encodes CASSSAGTASNQPQHF.

The gene calls are TRBV2 and TRBJ2-3, with 8 nucleotides matching TRBD2. This CDR3 spans 15 amino acids. CDR1 is SNHLY, CDR2 FYNNEI, per germline. The J segment lost 2 bases and the V segment lost 4 bases, leaving 5 bases of the junction unmatched. CDR3 sequence reads: CASSVSGGDTDTQYF. CDR3 in DNA: TGTGCCAGCAGTGTAAGCGGGGGTGACACAGATACGCAGTATTTT.

The chain couples TRBV7-2 to TRBJ1-2; D remains unclear. Germline V gives CDR1 SGHTA, CDR2 FQGNSA. The CDR3 contains 14 residues. V was pared by 1 base and J by 8 bases, with 14 bases between. CDR3 bases: TGTGCCAGCAGCTTAGGCGGAGGGATGGGAGGCTACACCTTC. It is translated as CASSLGGGMGGYTF.

The genes are TRBV6-5 and TRBJ1-5; perhaps TRBD1 as D (6 bases). Germline CDR1 and CDR2: MNHEY and SVGAGI. This CDR3 has 15 residues. With 5 bases removed from V and 2 bases from J, the gap between germline ends came to 13 bases. DNA for the CDR3: TGTGCCAGCAGTGCCGGGGGGCGCGGCAATCAGCCCCAGCATTTT. Protein: CASSAGGRGNQPQHF.

The chain couples TRBV25-1 to TRBJ1-2; D not resolved. Germline assignment: CDR1 MGHDK and CDR2 SYGVNS. The CDR3 has 14 residues. V was cut by 2 bases and J by 4 bases, with 11 bases left in between. The CDR3 spells CASSERGGSYGYTF. The CDR3 nucleotides read TGTGCCAGCAGTGAAAGAGGCGGGAGCTATGGCTACACCTTC.

The CDR3: CSASEGGEQYF. In DNA, the CDR3 is TGCAGTGCTAGCGAGGGAGGCGAGCAGTACTTC. V usage is TRBV20-1 and J usage is TRBJ2-7; tentatively, D is TRBD2 (6 bases). Germline V gives CDR1 DFQATT, CDR2 SNEGSKA (reference sequence). Trimming took off 3 bases at V and 6 bases at J, with 9 bases between the two ends. There are 11 residues in the CDR3.